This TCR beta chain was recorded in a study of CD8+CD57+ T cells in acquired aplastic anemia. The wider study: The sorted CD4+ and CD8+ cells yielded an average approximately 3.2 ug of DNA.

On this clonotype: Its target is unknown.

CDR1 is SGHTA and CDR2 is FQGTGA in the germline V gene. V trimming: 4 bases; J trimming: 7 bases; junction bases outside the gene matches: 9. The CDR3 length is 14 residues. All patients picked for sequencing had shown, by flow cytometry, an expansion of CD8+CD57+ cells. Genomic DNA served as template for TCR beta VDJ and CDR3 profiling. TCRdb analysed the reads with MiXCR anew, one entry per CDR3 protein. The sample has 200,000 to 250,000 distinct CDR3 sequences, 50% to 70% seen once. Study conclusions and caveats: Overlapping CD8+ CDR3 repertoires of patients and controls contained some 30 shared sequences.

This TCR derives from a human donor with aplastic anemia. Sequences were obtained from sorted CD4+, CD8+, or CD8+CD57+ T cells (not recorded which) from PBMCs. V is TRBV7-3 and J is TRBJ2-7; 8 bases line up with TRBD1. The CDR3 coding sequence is TGTGCCAGCAGCTCCGGACAGGGCTCGGAAGAGCAGTACTTC. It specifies CASSSGQGSEEQYF.